The 5 T cell receptor beta chains below all came from one sample that was sequenced in a study of PD-1 blockade in classical Hodgkin lymphoma (dated by TCRdb to between 2020 and 2021). Library creation used the immunoSEQ multiplex PCR assay. Drawn from immuneACCESS, this table holds only the in-frame rearrangements with V and J called that TCRdb kept. Clones are partly lost; checked studies trace under half to an unresolved V gene and leave the rest unexplained. The sample table lists fewer than 8,000 clones, 73% of them with a count of one. The leading ten clones occupy over 10% of the sample. Read against the paper, the sample's time point label means: cycle 4 day 1 (C4D1), after five to seven weeks of nivolumab. All trial patients had relapsed after autologous stem cell transplantation, with cohorts A, B and C differing in prior brentuximab vedotin exposure. CD8+ T cells were purified from thawed PBMCs by magnetic negative selection with a Miltenyi CD8+ T cell isolation kit.

Here the sequenced sample was CD8+ T cells from blood, taken before the fourth cycle of nivolumab. The receptors stem from a human donor with classical Hodgkin lymphoma.

This chain joins TRBV9 and TRBJ2-7; weak D call: TRBD1 (6 bases). Between the trimmed V and J ends, which lost 4 bases and 1 base, there was a span of 18 bases. Germline assignment: CDR1 SGDLS and CDR2 YYNGEE. This CDR3 contains 16 residues. In nucleotides, the CDR3 is TGTGCCAGCAGCCCATCCCTCTTTCAGGGGTCCTACGAGCAGTACTTC. It codes for CASSPSLFQGSYEQYF.

This chain joins TRBV4-1 and TRBJ2-1; 9 bases are a match to TRBD2. The CDR3 runs 15 residues. The germline V gene encodes CDR1 MGHRA and CDR2 YSYEKL. Unmatched junction bases numbered 5, after V lost 0 bases and J lost 8 bases. The CDR3 protein is CASSQEPSGRYEQFF. The CDR3 region has the DNA TGCGCCAGCAGCCAAGAACCCAGCGGGAGGTATGAGCAGTTCTTC.

The V and J genes are TRBV5-1 and TRBJ1-2; D may be TRBD1 (5 bases). CDR3 length equals 16 residues. Trimming took off 3 bases at V and 0 bases at J, with 15 bases between the two ends. CDR1 and CDR2 from the germline V gene are SGHRS and YFSETQ. For the CDR3, the DNA is TGCGCCAGCAGCTGGAGACAGCCACCAGCTAACTATGGCTACACCTTC. This encodes CASSWRQPPANYGYTF.

The chain has TRBV27 and TRBJ1-1; D remains ambiguous. Germline lookup yields CDR1 MNHEY and CDR2 SMNVEV (reference sequence). Between the trimmed V and J ends, which lost 1 base and 0 bases, there was a span of 9 bases. The CDR3 is 15 amino acids. The CDR3 bases are TGTGCCAGCAGTTTATTAAGGCGAATGAACACTGAAGCTTTCTTT. Its protein is CASSLLRRMNTEAFF.

The V call is TRBV5-5, the J call TRBJ2-3; 9 bases fit TRBD2. Germline V CDR1 and CDR2: SGHKS, YYEKEE (reference sequence). V dropped 4 bases and J dropped 5; count of bases not matched to a gene: 8. The CDR3 sequence is 15 residues long. The CDR3: CASSSLAGEGDTQYF. Here the CDR3 DNA reads TGTGCCAGCAGCAGTTTAGCGGGAGAAGGAGATACGCAGTATTTT.